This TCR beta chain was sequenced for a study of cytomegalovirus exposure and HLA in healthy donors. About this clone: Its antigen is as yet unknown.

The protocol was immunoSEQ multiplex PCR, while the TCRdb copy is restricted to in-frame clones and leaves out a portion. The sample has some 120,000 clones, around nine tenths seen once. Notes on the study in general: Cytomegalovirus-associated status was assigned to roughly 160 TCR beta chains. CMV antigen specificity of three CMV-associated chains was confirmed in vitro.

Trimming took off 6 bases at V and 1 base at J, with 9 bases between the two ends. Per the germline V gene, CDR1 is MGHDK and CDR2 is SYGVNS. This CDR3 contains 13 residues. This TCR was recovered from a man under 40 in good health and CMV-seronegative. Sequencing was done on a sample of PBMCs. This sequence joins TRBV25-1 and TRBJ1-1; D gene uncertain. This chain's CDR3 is CASRVTENTEAFF. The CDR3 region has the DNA TGTGCCAGCAGGGTTACAGAGAACACTGAAGCTTTCTTT.